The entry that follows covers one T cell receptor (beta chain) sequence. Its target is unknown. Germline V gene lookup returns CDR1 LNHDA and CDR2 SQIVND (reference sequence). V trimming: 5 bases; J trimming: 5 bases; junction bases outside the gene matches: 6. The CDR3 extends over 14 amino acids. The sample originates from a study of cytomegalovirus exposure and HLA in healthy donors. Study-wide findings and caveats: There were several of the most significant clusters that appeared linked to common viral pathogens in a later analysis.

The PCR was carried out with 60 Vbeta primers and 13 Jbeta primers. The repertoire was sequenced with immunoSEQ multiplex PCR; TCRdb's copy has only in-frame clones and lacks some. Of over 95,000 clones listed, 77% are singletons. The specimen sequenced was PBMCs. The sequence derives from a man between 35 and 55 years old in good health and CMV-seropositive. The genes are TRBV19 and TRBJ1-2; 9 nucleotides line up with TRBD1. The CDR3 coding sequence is TGTGCCAGTAGTCCCCGGGGACAGGGTTATGGCTACACCTTC. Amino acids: CASSPRGQGYGYTF.